The 9 T cell receptor beta chains below come from one sample, sequenced in a study of T cells after yellow fever vaccination. TCRdb recomputed calls from the 5' RACE reads with MiXCR, one row per CDR3 protein. In the table there are roughly 190,000 distinct CDR3 sequences, approximately 11% of which are singletons. Sample: CD8+ T cells sorted from PBMCs, taken 15 days after the yellow fever booster vaccination. The receptor set was obtained from a young man who received the YFV17D yellow fever vaccine.

This clonotype was counted only a few times. The J gene is TRBJ2-5, the V gene TRBV7-9; perhaps TRBD1 as D (6 bases). Germline loops: CDR1 SEHNR, CDR2 FQNEAQ (reference sequence). The CDR3 contains 16 residues. Trimming removed 5 bases from V and 5 bases from J, with 21 bases in between. The CDR3 DNA reads as TGTGCCAGCAGCCCCAGAGGGGGACCCGGTGGCGAGACCCAGTACTTC. Translated, it gives CASSPRGGPGGETQYF.

The V gene is TRBV6-1, the J gene TRBJ1-1; D uncertain. The V end was cut by 3 bases, the J end by 5 bases, with 16 bases between. The CDR3 contains 15 residues. The germline CDR1 and CDR2 sequences are MNHNS and SASEGT. CDR3 loop: CASSDPGSGRTEAFF. CDR3 coding DNA: TGTGCCAGCAGTGACCCCGGATCCGGGCGGACTGAAGCTTTCTTT.

V and J are TRBV5-1 and TRBJ1-2; D possibly corresponds to TRBD1 (5 bases). CDR1 is SGHRS and CDR2 is YFSETQ in the germline V gene. The CDR3 sequence is 20 residues long. With 4 bases removed from V and 2 bases from J, the gap between germline ends came to 30 bases. CDR3: CASSPELSGGISGTNYGYTF. The CDR3 region has the DNA TGCGCCAGCAGCCCGGAGCTGAGTGGTGGCATATCAGGGACCAACTATGGCTACACCTTC.

The chain links TRBV20-1 to TRBJ1-1, with D maybe TRBD1 (6 bases). V was trimmed by 5 bases and J by 0 bases, leaving 16 bases between them. The length of the CDR3 is 15 residues. Germline V gene data show CDR1 as DFQATT and CDR2 as SNEGSKA (reference sequence). The CDR3 here is CSAYTWGLMNTEAFF. DNA of the CDR3: TGCAGTGCTTATACCTGGGGGCTGATGAACACTGAAGCTTTCTTT.

This clonotype was observed a handful of times. The J gene is TRBJ1-4, the V gene TRBV7-9; the D is unclear. The V end was cut by 1 base, the J end by 0 bases, with 12 bases between. Per the germline V gene, CDR1 is SEHNR and CDR2 is FQNEAQ (reference sequence). This CDR3 is built from 17 residues. The chain's CDR3 is CASSLGYTESTNEKLFF. The CDR3 bases are TGTGCCAGCAGCTTAGGATACACAGAATCAACTAATGAAAAACTGTTTTTT.

This clonotype was observed many times. V is TRBV18 and J is TRBJ2-3; D call uncertain. The CDR3 sequence is 13 residues long. The germline V gene has CDR1 KGHSH and CDR2 LQKENI. Trimming took 3 bases from V and 0 from J, leaving 4 bases between them. The CDR3 DNA follows: TGTGCCAGCTCACCGGACAGCACAGATACGCAGTATTTT. This codes for CASSPDSTDTQYF.

V usage is TRBV2 and J usage is TRBJ2-2, with D maybe TRBD1 (6 bases). The V end lost 6 bases, the J end lost 4 bases, and 12 bases lay between the germline ends. The CDR3 extends over 14 amino acids. The V gene's germline CDR1 is SNHLY and CDR2 FYNNEI. The CDR3 DNA follows: TGTGCCAGCAGCCGCGGACAGAGCACCGGGGAGCTGTTTTTT. It specifies CASSRGQSTGELFF.

This clonotype was detected a few times. The V gene is TRBV12-3 or TRBV12-4, the J gene TRBJ1-5; weak D call: TRBD1 (6 bases). The CDR3 consists of 16 residues. V was pared by 3 bases and J by 5 bases, with 17 bases between. The CDR3 coding sequence is TGTGCCAGCAGTTTGGAGGGACATTCCATCGATCAGCCCCAGCATTTT. Encoded protein: CASSLEGHSIDQPQHF.

This clonotype showed up just a few times. This chain connects TRBV4-1 to TRBJ1-6; 7 nucleotides match TRBD1. V shed 6 bases, J shed 7 bases, and the junction held 9 bases outside the gene matches. CDR3 length: 15 amino acids. The V gene's germline CDR1 is MGHRA and CDR2 YSYEKL. The CDR3 DNA follows: TGCGCCAGCAGGATAATGCGGGACAGAAATTCACCCCTCCACTTT. Its protein is CASRIMRDRNSPLHF.